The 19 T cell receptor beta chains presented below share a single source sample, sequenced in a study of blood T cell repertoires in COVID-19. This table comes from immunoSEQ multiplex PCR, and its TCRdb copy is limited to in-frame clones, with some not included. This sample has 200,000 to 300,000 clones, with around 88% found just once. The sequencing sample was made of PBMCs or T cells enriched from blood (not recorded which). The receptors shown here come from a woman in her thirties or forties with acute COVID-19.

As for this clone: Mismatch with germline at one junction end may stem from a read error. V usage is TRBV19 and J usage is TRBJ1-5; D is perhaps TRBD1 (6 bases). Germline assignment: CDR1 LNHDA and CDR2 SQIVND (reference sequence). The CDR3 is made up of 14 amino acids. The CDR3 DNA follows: TGTGCCAGTAGTCTAGACAGGATCTATCAGCCCCAGCATTTT. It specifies CASSLDRIYQPQHF.

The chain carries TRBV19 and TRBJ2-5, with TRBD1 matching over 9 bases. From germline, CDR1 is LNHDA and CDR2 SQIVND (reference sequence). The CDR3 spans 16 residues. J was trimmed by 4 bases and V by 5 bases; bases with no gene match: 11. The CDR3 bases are TGTGCCAGTAGTCCTGAGGACAGGGGCGGAAGAGAGACCCAGTACTTC. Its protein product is CASSPEDRGGRETQYF.

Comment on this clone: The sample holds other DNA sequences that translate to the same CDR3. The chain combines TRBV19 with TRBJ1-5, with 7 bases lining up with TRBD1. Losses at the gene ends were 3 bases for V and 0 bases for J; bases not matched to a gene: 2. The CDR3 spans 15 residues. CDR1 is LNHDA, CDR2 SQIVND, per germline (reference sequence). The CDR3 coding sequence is TGTGCCAGTAGTATTGGGACAGCTAGCAATCAGCCCCAGCATTTT. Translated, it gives CASSIGTASNQPQHF. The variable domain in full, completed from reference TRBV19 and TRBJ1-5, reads DGGITQSPKYLFRKEGQNVTLSCEQNLNHDAMYWYRQDPGQGLRLIYYSQIVNDFQKGDIAEGYSVSREKKESFPLTVTSAQKNPTAFYLCASSIGTASNQPQHFGDGTRLSIL.

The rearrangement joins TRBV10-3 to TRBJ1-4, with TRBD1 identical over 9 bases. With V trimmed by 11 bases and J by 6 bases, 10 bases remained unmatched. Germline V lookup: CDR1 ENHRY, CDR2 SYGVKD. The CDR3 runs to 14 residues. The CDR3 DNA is TGTGCCGCCAGACCGGGACAGGGAGATGAAAAACTGTTTTTT. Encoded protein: CAARPGQGDEKLFF.

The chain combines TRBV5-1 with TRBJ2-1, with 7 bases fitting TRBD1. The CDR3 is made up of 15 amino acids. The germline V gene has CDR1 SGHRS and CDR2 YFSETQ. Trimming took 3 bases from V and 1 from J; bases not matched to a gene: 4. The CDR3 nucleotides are TGCGCCAGCAGCTACGGACAGGATTCCTACAATGAGCAGTTCTTC. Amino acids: CASSYGQDSYNEQFF. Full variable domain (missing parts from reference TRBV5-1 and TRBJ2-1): KAGVTQTPRYLIKTRGQQVTLSCSPISGHRSVSWYQQTPGQGLQFLFEYFSETQRNKGNFPGRFSGRQFSNSRSEMNVSTLELGDSALYLCASSYGQDSYNEQFFGPGTRLTVL.

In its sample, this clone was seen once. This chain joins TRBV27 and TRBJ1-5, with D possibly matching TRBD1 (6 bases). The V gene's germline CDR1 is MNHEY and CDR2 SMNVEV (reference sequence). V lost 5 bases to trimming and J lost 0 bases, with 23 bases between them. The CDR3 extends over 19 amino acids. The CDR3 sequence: CASSPGLAGGYSSNQPQHF. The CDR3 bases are TGTGCCAGCAGTCCGGGACTAGCTGGGGGCTATTCTAGCAATCAGCCCCAGCATTTT.

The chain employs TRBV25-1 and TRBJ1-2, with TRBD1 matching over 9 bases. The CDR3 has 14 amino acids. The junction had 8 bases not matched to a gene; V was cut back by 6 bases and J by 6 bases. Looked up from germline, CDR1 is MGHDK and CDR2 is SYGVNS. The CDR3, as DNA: TGTGCCAGCAGGGGGACAGGGAGGCGGGATGGCTACACCTTC. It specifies CASRGTGRRDGYTF.

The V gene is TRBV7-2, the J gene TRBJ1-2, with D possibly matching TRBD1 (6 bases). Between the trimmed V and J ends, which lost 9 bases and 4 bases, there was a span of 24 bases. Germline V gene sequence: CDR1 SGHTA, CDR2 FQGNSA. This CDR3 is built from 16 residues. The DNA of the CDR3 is TGTGCCAGTTATCAAGGCCCGGGGGGCTCCGGCTATGGCTACACCTTC. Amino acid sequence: CASYQGPGGSGYGYTF.

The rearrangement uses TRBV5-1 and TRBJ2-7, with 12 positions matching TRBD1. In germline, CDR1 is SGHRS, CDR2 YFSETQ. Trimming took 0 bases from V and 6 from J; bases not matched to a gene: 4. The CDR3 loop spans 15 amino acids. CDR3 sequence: CASSLAGTGGSEQYF. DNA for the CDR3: TGCGCCAGCAGCTTGGCCGGGACAGGGGGCTCCGAGCAGTACTTC.

The CDR3 DNA sequence: TGTGCCAGCAGTTTTTCGGGTCAGCCCCAGCATTTT. Translating it yields CASSFSGQPQHF. The chain joins TRBV12-3 or TRBV12-4 to TRBJ1-5; D gene unclear. V was clipped by 3 bases and J by 6 bases, with 6 bases between them. This CDR3 contains 12 residues.

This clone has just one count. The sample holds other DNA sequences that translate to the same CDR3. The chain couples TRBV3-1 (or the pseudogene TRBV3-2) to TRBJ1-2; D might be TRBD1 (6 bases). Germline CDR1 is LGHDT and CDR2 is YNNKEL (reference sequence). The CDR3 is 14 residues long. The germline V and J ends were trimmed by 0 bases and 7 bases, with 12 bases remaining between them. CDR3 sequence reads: CASSQEGQGGGYTF. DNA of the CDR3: TGTGCCAGCAGCCAAGAGGGGCAAGGGGGTGGCTACACCTTC.

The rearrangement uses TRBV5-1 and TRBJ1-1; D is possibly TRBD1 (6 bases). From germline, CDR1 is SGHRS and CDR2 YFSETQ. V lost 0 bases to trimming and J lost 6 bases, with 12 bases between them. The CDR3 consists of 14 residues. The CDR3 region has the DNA TGCGCCAGCAGCTTGGCGGGGGGCACCGCTGAAGCTTTCTTT. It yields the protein CASSLAGGTAEAFF. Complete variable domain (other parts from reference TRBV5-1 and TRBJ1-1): KAGVTQTPRYLIKTRGQQVTLSCSPISGHRSVSWYQQTPGQGLQFLFEYFSETQRNKGNFPGRFSGRQFSNSRSEMNVSTLELGDSALYLCASSLAGGTAEAFFGQGTRLTVV.

The CDR3 DNA sequence: TGTGCCAGCAGTGAATCCTCCAACACCGGGGAGCTGTTTTTT. Translating it yields CASSESSNTGELFF. This sequence joins TRBV2 and TRBJ2-2; no clear D. V was trimmed by 2 bases and J by 2 bases, leaving 6 bases between them. This CDR3 has 14 amino acids. CDR1 and CDR2 (germline): SNHLY, FYNNEI.

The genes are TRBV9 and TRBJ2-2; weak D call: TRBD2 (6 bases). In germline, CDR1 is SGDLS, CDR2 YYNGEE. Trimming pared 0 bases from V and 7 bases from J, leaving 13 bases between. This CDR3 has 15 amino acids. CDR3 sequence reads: CASSVGGTSSGELFF. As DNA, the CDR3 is TGTGCCAGCAGCGTAGGCGGGACCTCTAGCGGGGAGCTGTTTTTT.

The CDR3 DNA follows: TGCGCCAGCAGCCAAGAAACCTACGATACGCAGTATTTT. Its translation: CASSQETYDTQYF. The chain has TRBV4-3 and TRBJ2-3, with unresolved D. The germline V and J ends were trimmed by 0 bases and 6 bases, with 7 bases remaining between them. The CDR3 is 13 amino acids. The germline V gene has CDR1 LGHNA and CDR2 YSLEER.

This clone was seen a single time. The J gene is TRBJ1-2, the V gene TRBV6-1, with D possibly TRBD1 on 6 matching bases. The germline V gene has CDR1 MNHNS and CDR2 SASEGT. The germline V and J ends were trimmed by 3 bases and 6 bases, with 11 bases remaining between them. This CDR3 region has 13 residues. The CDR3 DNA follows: TGTGCCAGCAGTGATGGGGGCTTGGATGGCTACACCTTC. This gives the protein CASSDGGLDGYTF.

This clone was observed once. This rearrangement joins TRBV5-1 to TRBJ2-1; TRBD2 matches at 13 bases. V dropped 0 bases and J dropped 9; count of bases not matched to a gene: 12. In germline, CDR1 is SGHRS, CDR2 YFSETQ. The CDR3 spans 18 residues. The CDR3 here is CASSLDPPGTSGVIEQFF. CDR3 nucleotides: TGCGCCAGCAGCTTGGACCCACCCGGGACTAGCGGGGTTATTGAGCAGTTCTTC.

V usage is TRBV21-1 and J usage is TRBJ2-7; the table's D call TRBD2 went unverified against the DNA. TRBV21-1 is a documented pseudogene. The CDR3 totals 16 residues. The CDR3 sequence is CASSLPAPGGSYEQYV. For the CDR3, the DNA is TGTGCCAGCAGCCTCCCGGCTCCCGGAGGCTCCTACGAGCAGTACGTC.

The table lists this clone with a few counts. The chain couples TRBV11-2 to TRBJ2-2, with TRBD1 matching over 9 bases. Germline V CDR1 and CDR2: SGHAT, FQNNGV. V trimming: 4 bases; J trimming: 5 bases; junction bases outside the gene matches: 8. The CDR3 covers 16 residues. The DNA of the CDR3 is TGTGCCAGCAGCTCCCGGGACAGGGTACCAACCGGGGAGCTGTTTTTT. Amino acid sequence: CASSSRDRVPTGELFF.